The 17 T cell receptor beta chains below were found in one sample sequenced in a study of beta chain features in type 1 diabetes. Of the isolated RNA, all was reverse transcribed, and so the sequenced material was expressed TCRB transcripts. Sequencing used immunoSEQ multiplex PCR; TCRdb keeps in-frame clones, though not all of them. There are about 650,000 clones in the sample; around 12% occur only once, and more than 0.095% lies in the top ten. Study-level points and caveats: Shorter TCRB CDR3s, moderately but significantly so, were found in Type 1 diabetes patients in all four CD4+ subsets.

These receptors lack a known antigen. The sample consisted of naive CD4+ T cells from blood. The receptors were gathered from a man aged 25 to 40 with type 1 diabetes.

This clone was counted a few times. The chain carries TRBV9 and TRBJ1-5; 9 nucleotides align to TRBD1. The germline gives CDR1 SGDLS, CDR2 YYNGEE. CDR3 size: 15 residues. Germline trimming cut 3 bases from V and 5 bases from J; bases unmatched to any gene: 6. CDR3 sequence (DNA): TGTGCCAGCAGCGCCGGGACAGGGATAGATCAGCCCCAGCATTTT. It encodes CASSAGTGIDQPQHF.

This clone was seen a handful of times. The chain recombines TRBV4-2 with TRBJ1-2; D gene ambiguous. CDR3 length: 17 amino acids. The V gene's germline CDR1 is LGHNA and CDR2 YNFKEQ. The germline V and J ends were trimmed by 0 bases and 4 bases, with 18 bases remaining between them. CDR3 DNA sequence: TGTGCCAGCAGCCAAGAATATAAGGAGGCTACCAGCTATGGCTACACCTTC. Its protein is CASSQEYKEATSYGYTF.

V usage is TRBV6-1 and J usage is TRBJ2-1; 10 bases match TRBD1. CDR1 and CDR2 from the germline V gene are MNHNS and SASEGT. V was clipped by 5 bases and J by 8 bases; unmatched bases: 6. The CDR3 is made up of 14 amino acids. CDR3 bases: TGTGCCAGCAGTAGACAGGGGGCGCGGGATGAGCAGTTCTTC. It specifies CASSRQGARDEQFF.

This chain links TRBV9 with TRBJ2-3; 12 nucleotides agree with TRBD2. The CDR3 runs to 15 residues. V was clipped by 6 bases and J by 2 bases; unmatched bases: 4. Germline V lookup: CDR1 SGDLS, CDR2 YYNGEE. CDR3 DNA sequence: TGTGCCAGCAACCTAGCGGGGGGGCACACAGATACGCAGTATTTT. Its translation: CASNLAGGHTDTQYF.

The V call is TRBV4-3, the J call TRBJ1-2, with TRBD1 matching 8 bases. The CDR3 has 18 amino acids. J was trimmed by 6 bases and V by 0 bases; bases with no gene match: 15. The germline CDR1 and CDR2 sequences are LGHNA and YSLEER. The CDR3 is CASSQEGTGSAGRDGYTF. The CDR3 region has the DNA TGCGCCAGCAGCCAAGAGGGGACAGGCTCCGCAGGAAGGGATGGCTACACCTTC.

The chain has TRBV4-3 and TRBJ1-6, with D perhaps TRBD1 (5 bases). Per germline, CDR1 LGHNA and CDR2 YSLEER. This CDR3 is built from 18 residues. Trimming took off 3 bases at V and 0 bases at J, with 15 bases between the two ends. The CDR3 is CASSQARQQSSYNSPLHF. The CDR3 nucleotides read TGCGCCAGCAGCCAGGCGAGACAGCAAAGCTCCTATAATTCACCCCTCCACTTT.

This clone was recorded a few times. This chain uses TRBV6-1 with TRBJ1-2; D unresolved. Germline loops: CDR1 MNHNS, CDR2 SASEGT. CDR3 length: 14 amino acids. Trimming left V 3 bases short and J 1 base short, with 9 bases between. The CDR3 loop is CASSESGVNYGYTF. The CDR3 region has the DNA TGTGCCAGCAGTGAGAGTGGGGTTAACTATGGCTACACCTTC.

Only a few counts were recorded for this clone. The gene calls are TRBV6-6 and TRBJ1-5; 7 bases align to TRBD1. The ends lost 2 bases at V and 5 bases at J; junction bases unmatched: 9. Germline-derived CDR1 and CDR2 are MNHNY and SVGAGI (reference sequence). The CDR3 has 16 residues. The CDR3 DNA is TGTGCCAGCAGTTACCAAGGGACAGTCTTGGATCAGCCCCAGCATTTT. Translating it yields CASSYQGTVLDQPQHF.

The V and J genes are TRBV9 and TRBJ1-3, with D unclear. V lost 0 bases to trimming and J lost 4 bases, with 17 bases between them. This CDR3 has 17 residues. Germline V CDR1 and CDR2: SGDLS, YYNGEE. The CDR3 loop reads CASSVDPSGSPGNTIYF. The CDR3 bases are TGTGCCAGCAGCGTAGACCCTTCTGGGTCGCCCGGAAACACCATATATTTT. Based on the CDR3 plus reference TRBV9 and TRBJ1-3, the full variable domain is DSGVTQTPKHLITATGQRVTLRCSPRSGDLSVYWYQQSLDQGLQFLIQYYNGEERAKGNILERFSAQQFPDLHSELNLSSLELGDSALYFCASSVDPSGSPGNTIYFGEGSWLTVV.

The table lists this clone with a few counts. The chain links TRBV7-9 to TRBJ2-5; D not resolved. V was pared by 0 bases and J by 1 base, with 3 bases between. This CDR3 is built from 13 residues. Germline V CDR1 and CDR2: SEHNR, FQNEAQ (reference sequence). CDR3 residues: CASSLASQETQYF. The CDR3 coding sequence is TGTGCCAGCAGCTTAGCCTCCCAAGAGACCCAGTACTTC. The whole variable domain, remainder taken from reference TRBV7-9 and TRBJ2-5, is DTGVSQNPRHKITKRGQNVTFRCDPISEHNRLYWYRQTLGQGPEFLTYFQNEAQLEKSRLLSDRFSAERPKGSFSTLEIQRTEQGDSAMYLCASSLASQETQYFGPGTRLLVL.

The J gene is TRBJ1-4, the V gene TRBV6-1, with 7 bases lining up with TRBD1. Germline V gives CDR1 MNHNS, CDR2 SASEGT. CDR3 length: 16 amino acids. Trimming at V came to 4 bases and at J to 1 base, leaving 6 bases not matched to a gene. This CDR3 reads CASSGQGEGTNEKLFF. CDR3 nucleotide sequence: TGTGCCAGCAGTGGACAGGGAGAAGGAACTAATGAAAAACTGTTTTTT.

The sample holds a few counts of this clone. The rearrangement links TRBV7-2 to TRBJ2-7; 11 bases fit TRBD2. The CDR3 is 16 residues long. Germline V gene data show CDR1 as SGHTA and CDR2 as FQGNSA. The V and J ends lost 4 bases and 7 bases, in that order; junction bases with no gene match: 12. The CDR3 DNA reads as TGTGCCAGCAGCTCCGGACTAGCGGGTCCCCTGAGGGAGCAGTACTTC. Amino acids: CASSSGLAGPLREQYF.

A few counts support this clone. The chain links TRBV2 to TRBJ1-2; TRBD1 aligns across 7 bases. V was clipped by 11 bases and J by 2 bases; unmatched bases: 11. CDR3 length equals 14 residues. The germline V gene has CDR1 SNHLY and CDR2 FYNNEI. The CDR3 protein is CAADLNRGNYGYTF. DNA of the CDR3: TGTGCCGCGGACCTGAACAGGGGAAACTATGGCTACACCTTC.

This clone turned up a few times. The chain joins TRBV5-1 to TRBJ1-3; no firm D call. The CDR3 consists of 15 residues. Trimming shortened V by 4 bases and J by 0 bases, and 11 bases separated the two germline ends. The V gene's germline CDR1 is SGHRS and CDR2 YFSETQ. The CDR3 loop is CASSEDGSSGNTIYF. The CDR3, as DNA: TGCGCCAGCAGCGAGGACGGAAGCTCTGGAAACACCATATATTTT.

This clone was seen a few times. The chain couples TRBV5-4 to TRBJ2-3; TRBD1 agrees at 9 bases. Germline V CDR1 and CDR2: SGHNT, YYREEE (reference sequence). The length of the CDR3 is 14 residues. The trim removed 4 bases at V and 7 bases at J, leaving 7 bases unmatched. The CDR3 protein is CASSQQGAANTQYF. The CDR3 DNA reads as TGTGCCAGCAGCCAACAGGGGGCGGCGAATACGCAGTATTTT.

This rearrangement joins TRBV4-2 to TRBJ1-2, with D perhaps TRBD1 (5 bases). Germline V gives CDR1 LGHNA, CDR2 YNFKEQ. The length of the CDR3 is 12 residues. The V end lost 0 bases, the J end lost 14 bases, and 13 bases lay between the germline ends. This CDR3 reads CASSQDGAGLTF. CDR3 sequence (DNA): TGTGCCAGCAGCCAAGATGGGGCCGGTTTAACCTTC.

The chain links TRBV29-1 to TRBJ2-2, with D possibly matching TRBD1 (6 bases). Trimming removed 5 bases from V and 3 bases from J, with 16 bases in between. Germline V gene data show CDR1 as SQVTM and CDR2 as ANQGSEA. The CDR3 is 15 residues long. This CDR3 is CSVKRDTPDTGELFF. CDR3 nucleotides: TGCAGCGTTAAGAGGGACACCCCTGACACCGGGGAGCTGTTTTTT.